A single sample is the source of the 24 T cell receptor beta chains below, sequenced in a study of shared clonotypes between healthy human individuals. Method: immunoSEQ multiplex PCR; TCRdb's copy keeps in-frame clones and lacks some. The sample shows about 560,000 clones, just over 75% of them seen only once. Source material: PBMCs. The source of these receptors is a woman aged 35 to 49 in good health. Some clones in this sample may be carry-over from other donors' samples.

This clone was seen more than once but under ten times. V and J are TRBV4-1 and TRBJ1-1; possibly TRBD1 for D (5 bases). This CDR3 is built from 14 residues. Germline CDR1 reads MGHRA; CDR2 reads YSYEKL. V lost 1 base, J lost 5 bases, and 11 bases lay in between. CDR3 in DNA: TGCGCCAGCAGCCAAGTCAGAGGGGAAACTGAAGCTTTCTTT. This sequence encodes CASSQVRGETEAFF.

This clone was recorded many times. The chain is built from TRBV4-2 and TRBJ1-2; D is possibly TRBD1 (5 bases). CDR3 length: 15 amino acids. CDR1 and CDR2 (germline): LGHNA, YNFKEQ. Trimming removed 0 bases at V and 2 bases at J, with 10 bases between. In nucleotides, the CDR3 is TGTGCCAGCAGCCAAGAGAGGTCAGGGAACTATGGCTACACCTTC. It yields the protein CASSQERSGNYGYTF.

As for this clone: Other DNA sequences in this sample translate to the same CDR3. The gene calls are TRBV9 and TRBJ2-1, with 8 bases lining up with TRBD2. Losses at the gene ends were 0 bases for V and 4 bases for J; bases not matched to a gene: 3. The CDR3 totals 15 residues. CDR1 is SGDLS, CDR2 YYNGEE, per germline. CDR3 residues: CASSVDERGYNEQFF. The CDR3 DNA reads TGTGCCAGCAGCGTAGACGAGCGGGGGTACAATGAGCAGTTCTTC.

V gene TRBV18 combines with J gene TRBJ2-7; D is tentatively TRBD1 or TRBD2 (5 bases each). The V end was cut by 1 base, the J end by 5 bases, with 15 bases between. CDR1 is KGHSH, CDR2 LQKENI, per germline. The CDR3 is 15 residues long. The CDR3 region is CASSPQGTAVDEQYF. The CDR3 region has the DNA TGTGCCAGCTCACCACAGGGGACGGCGGTTGACGAGCAGTACTTC.

This clone was picked up one time. The chain carries TRBV7-6 and TRBJ2-7, with 10 bases lining up with TRBD2. The ends lost 3 bases at V and 3 bases at J; junction bases unmatched: 20. CDR3 length: 20 residues. CDR1 is SGHVS and CDR2 is FNYEAQ in the germline V gene. In DNA, the CDR3 is TGTGCCAGCAGCTTGCTGAGGGCTAGCGGGAGAAGCGGGAGAAGCTACGAGCAGTACTTC. Translating it yields CASSLLRASGRSGRSYEQYF.

The J gene is TRBJ2-5, the V gene TRBV11-3; D uncertain. V dropped 1 base and J dropped 2 bases, with 2 bases sitting between them. In germline, CDR1 is SGHNT, CDR2 YENEEA. CDR3 length: 12 amino acids. The CDR3 region is CASSLVQETQYF. The CDR3 bases are TGTGCCAGCAGCTTAGTTCAAGAGACCCAGTACTTC.

The V and J genes are TRBV4-3 and TRBJ1-2, with D possibly matching TRBD1 (6 bases). Per the germline V gene, CDR1 is LGHNA and CDR2 is YSLEER. The CDR3 length is 16 residues. V lost 4 bases and J 3 bases, leaving 18 bases between the germline ends. CDR3 amino acids: CASSRDRRGLYYGYTF. In DNA, the CDR3 is TGCGCCAGCAGCCGAGACAGGCGCGGGCTATACTATGGCTACACCTTC.

This clone occurred once. The V gene is TRBV7-9, the J gene TRBJ1-3; D is undetermined. Trimming stripped 1 base from V and 3 bases from J, with 10 bases between. The CDR3 consists of 15 residues. Germline V gives CDR1 SEHNR, CDR2 FQNEAQ (reference sequence). The CDR3 here is CASSLVPGVGNTIYF. DNA for the CDR3: TGTGCCAGCAGCTTAGTCCCAGGAGTTGGAAACACCATATATTTT.

The chain joins TRBV6-1 to TRBJ2-2, with TRBD2 as a possible D gene (6 bases). V lost 6 bases to trimming and J lost 4 bases, with 15 bases between them. This CDR3 has 15 amino acids. The germline V gene encodes CDR1 MNHNS and CDR2 SASEGT. CDR3 coding DNA: TGTGCCAGCAGGACCTCTCTAGCGCGCACCGGGGAGCTGTTTTTT. Translation gives CASRTSLARTGELFF.

J is TRBJ2-5 and V is TRBV29-1; D assignment may be TRBD1 or TRBD2 (5 bases each). The CDR3 extends over 14 amino acids. V lost 4 bases and J lost 3, with 15 bases in between. Germline values: CDR1 SQVTM, CDR2 ANQGSEA. CDR3 loop: CSVARGTGKETQYF. The CDR3 coding sequence is TGCAGCGTTGCCCGGGGCACCGGTAAAGAGACCCAGTACTTC.

V and J are TRBV7-2 and TRBJ2-1, with TRBD2 matching over 8 bases. The CDR3 spans 15 residues. Losses at the gene ends were 9 bases for V and 2 bases for J; bases not matched to a gene: 9. CDR1 is SGHTA and CDR2 is FQGNSA in the germline V gene. CDR3 protein: CASHGRGSPYNEQFF. In nucleotides, the CDR3 is TGTGCCAGTCACGGGAGGGGGTCGCCCTACAATGAGCAGTTCTTC.

The V and J genes are TRBV14 and TRBJ2-4; weak D call: TRBD2 (6 bases). The V end was cut by 1 base, the J end by 8 bases, with 9 bases between. From germline, CDR1 is SGHDN and CDR2 FVKESK. CDR3 length equals 13 residues. DNA of the CDR3: TGTGCCAGCAGCCAAGCGCCGGGAGACATTCAGTACTTC. Its translation: CASSQAPGDIQYF.

The CDR3 DNA sequence: TGTGCCAGCAGTATGACAGTGGACACTGAAGCTTTCTTT. Its translation: CASSMTVDTEAFF. The chain carries TRBV27 and TRBJ1-1; a weak D match, TRBD1 (5 bases). Germline V gives CDR1 MNHEY, CDR2 SMNVEV (reference sequence). The CDR3 loop spans 13 amino acids. The V end was cut by 5 bases, the J end by 3 bases, with 10 bases between.

A few counts support this clone. This chain joins TRBV19 and TRBJ2-3; the D call may be TRBD1 or TRBD2 (5 bases each). The CDR3 length is 16 residues. Germline values: CDR1 LNHDA, CDR2 SQIVND (reference sequence). The germline V and J ends were trimmed by 3 bases and 6 bases, with 19 bases remaining between them. CDR3 sequence (DNA): TGTGCCAGTAGTATCCCCCCAGGCCAGGGAGCTGATACGCAGTATTTT. It specifies CASSIPPGQGADTQYF.

CDR3 nucleotides: TGTGCCAGCAGCTTGATCTTAACAGCTAATGAGCAGTTCTTC. This encodes CASSLILTANEQFF. The chain combines TRBV5-5 with TRBJ2-1; unclear D gene. Germline V gives CDR1 SGHKS, CDR2 YYEKEE (reference sequence). Trimming left V 1 base short and J 7 bases short, with 12 bases between. This CDR3 spans 14 amino acids.

The genes are TRBV2 and TRBJ2-7, with 10 nucleotides matching TRBD2. With 5 bases clipped from V and 6 bases from J, the junction kept 4 bases outside the gene matches. This CDR3 comprises 13 residues. Germline CDR1 SNHLY, CDR2 FYNNEI. In DNA form, the CDR3 reads TGTGCCAGCAGTTTAGTAGCGGGAGGCGAGCAGTACTTC. Its translation is CASSLVAGGEQYF.

The chain links TRBV4-1 to TRBJ1-1; D perhaps matches TRBD1 (5 bases). Deletions cut 1 base from V and 1 base from J, with 10 bases between. The length of the CDR3 is 15 residues. Germline lookup yields CDR1 MGHRA and CDR2 YSYEKL. The CDR3 is CASSQGQGTNTEAFF. The CDR3 nucleotides read TGCGCCAGCAGCCAAGGGCAGGGAACGAACACTGAAGCTTTCTTT.

This clone was seen just once. The chain joins TRBV6-1 to TRBJ1-4; D uncertain. V was shortened by 9 bases and J by 2 bases, with 13 bases between the two germline ends. The CDR3 has 14 amino acids. The germline V gene encodes CDR1 MNHNS and CDR2 SASEGT. The CDR3: CASSNAGTNEKLFF. CDR3 bases: TGTGCCAGTAGCAACGCAGGCACTAATGAAAAACTGTTTTTT.

This clone turned up a few times. This chain links TRBV27 with TRBJ2-1, with TRBD1 matching 7 bases. The V gene's germline CDR1 is MNHEY and CDR2 SMNVEV (reference sequence). V dropped 6 bases and J dropped 10; count of bases not matched to a gene: 15. The CDR3 is made up of 15 amino acids. Written as DNA, the CDR3 is TGTGCCAGCAGGCCCGGGGTAGCAAGAGGGGGCGAGCAGTTCTTC. Its translation: CASRPGVARGGEQFF.

The chain carries TRBV6-5 and TRBJ2-2; TRBD1 aligns across 9 bases. With V trimmed by 4 bases and J by 8 bases, 11 bases remained unmatched. The CDR3 sequence is 16 residues long. The germline gives CDR1 MNHEY, CDR2 SVGAGI. CDR3 nucleotides: TGTGCCAGCAGTTCCCCTCCGGGACAGGGCAGGGGGGAGCTGTTTTTT. Translation: CASSSPPGQGRGELFF.

The table lists this clone with a count of one. The V and J genes are TRBV19 and TRBJ1-5, with D unclear. This CDR3 region has 16 residues. Germline CDR1 LNHDA, CDR2 SQIVND (reference sequence). Trimming took 2 bases from V and 7 from J, leaving 18 bases between them. CDR3 sequence: CASSISAGEPWQPQHF. The DNA for the CDR3 is TGTGCCAGTAGTATATCTGCCGGAGAACCCTGGCAGCCCCAGCATTTT. Looking up the rest from reference TRBV19 and TRBJ1-5 gives the full variable domain: DGGITQSPKYLFRKEGQNVTLSCEQNLNHDAMYWYRQDPGQGLRLIYYSQIVNDFQKGDIAEGYSVSREKKESFPLTVTSAQKNPTAFYLCASSISAGEPWQPQHFGDGTRLSIL.

The chain joins TRBV5-1 to TRBJ2-1; D is possibly TRBD1 (8 bases). The CDR3 loop spans 13 amino acids. Per germline, CDR1 SGHRS and CDR2 YFSETQ. V was cut by 4 bases and J by 9 bases, with 14 bases left in between. As DNA, the CDR3 is TGCGCCAGCAGCCAATACAGGGGGGGTGAGCAGTTCTTC. This sequence encodes CASSQYRGGEQFF.

For this clone: A far larger clone is one base from this, pointing to a likely read error. The chain couples TRBV11-2 to TRBJ2-2; a possible D gene is TRBD1 (5 bases). Deletions cut 2 bases from V and 3 bases from J, with 13 bases between. Germline assignment: CDR1 SGHAT and CDR2 FQNNGV. This CDR3 has 16 residues. This CDR3 reads CASSLNAGRDTGELFF. CDR3 nucleotide sequence: TGTGCCAGCAGCTTAAACGCAGGCAGGGACACCGGGGAGCTGTTTTTT.

Regarding this clone: The same CDR3 can be traced to other DNA sequences in this sample. The chain combines TRBV5-1 with TRBJ2-3; D may be TRBD1 (6 bases). The CDR3 runs 14 residues. The ends were cut back, 2 bases at V and 1 base at J, with 8 bases in the middle. CDR1 and CDR2 (germline): SGHRS, YFSETQ. The CDR3 spells CASSLQGGTDTQYF. In DNA form, the CDR3 reads TGCGCCAGCAGCTTACAGGGTGGCACAGATACGCAGTATTTT.